The clone carrying this T cell receptor beta chain was recorded a few times. This CDR3 has 13 amino acids. With 4 bases removed from V and 0 bases from J, the gap between germline ends came to 5 bases. The germline gives CDR1 KGHDR, CDR2 SFDVKD. What was amplified from RNA transcripts were TCR beta CDR3 regions. Using the HTBI primer set, a first-round RT-PCR was run on the TCR CDR3. TCRdb ran MiXCR on the multiplex PCR reads and lists one entry per CDR3 protein. The repertoire includes under 350,000 distinct CDR3 sequences, roughly 21% of them detected once, and under 55% sits in the top ten. The entry originates in a study of T cells in Graves' hyperthyroidism and ophthalmopathy.

The chain combines TRBV24-1 with TRBJ1-2; D gene unclear. This TCR was sampled from a woman in her 50s with Graves' hyperthyroidism. The sample consisted of blood. The CDR3 sequence is CATSDGANYGYTF. For the CDR3, the DNA is TGTGCCACCAGTGACGGGGCTAACTATGGCTACACCTTC.